Presented here are 15 T cell receptor beta chains from one specimen sequenced in a study of beta chain features in type 1 diabetes. The whole isolated RNA underwent reverse transcription, so sequencing captured expressed TCRB transcripts. Libraries were prepared by immunoSEQ multiplex PCR; TCRdb keeps only in-frame clonotypes and omits some of them. The sample shows roughly 100,000 clones, about 26% of them seen only once. Broader study findings: All four CD4+ subsets of Type 1 diabetes patients contained TCRB CDR3s that were moderately but significantly shorter.

Their target antigens are unknown. The source material was central memory CD4+ T cells from blood. Every receptor here comes from a woman between 18 and 30 years old with type 1 diabetes.

The chain has TRBV28 and TRBJ2-3; 8 positions agree with TRBD2. There are 16 residues in the CDR3. Trimming at V came to 6 bases and at J to 0 bases, leaving 8 bases not matched to a gene. In germline, CDR1 is MDHEN, CDR2 SYDVKM. In DNA, the CDR3 is TGTGCCAGCAGCTCTCCTAGCGGGCTTAGCACAGATACGCAGTATTTT. Its translation: CASSSPSGLSTDTQYF.

A few counts support this clone. The gene calls are TRBV18 and TRBJ2-5, with a possible D match to TRBD2 (5 bases). V lost 2 bases, J lost 2 bases, and 12 bases lay in between. This CDR3 has 15 residues. Per germline, CDR1 KGHSH and CDR2 LQKENI. CDR3 sequence (DNA): TGTGCCAGCTCACCAAATCAGCGGACTCAAGAGACCCAGTACTTC. Translating it yields CASSPNQRTQETQYF.

The CDR3 DNA is TGTGCCAGCAGCCCCCCGTGGACAGGGGAGAATGAGCAGTTCTTC. Protein sequence: CASSPPWTGENEQFF. V usage is TRBV7-9 and J usage is TRBJ2-1; 9 nucleotides align to TRBD1. V shed 5 bases and J 7 bases; nucleotides not matched to a gene: 9. The CDR3 has 15 residues. The germline CDR1 and CDR2 sequences are SEHNR and FQNEAQ (reference sequence).

This clone has only a few counts. V gene TRBV29-1 combines with J gene TRBJ2-5; D is perhaps TRBD2 (5 bases). Germline V lookup: CDR1 SQVTM, CDR2 ANQGSEA. V lost 7 bases to trimming and J lost 4 bases, with 16 bases between them. This CDR3 is 13 amino acids long. DNA of the CDR3: TGCAGCGCTGCGCCACGGGAAGGAGAGACCCAGTACTTC. Its translation is CSAAPREGETQYF. Full variable domain (outside the CDR3, taken from reference TRBV29-1 and TRBJ2-5): SAVISQKPSRDICQRGTSLTIQCQVDSQVTMMFWYRQQPGQSLTLIATANQGSEATYESGFVIDKFPISRPNLTFSTLTVSNMSPEDSSIYLCSAAPREGETQYFGPGTRLLVL.

This clone has a handful of counts. This chain joins TRBV11-2 and TRBJ2-3, with 10 bases aligning to TRBD2. CDR1 SGHAT and CDR2 FQNNGV come from the germline V gene. The trim removed 1 base at V and 3 bases at J, leaving 4 bases unmatched. The CDR3 runs to 16 residues. The CDR3 DNA reads TGTGCCAGCAGCTTAGGTCTAGCGGGAGTGACAGATACGCAGTATTTT. This encodes CASSLGLAGVTDTQYF.

The chain couples TRBV30 to TRBJ1-1; tentatively, D is TRBD1 (6 bases). Looked up from germline, CDR1 is GTSNPN and CDR2 is SVGIG (reference sequence). There are 14 residues in the CDR3. V lost 1 base and J 5 bases, leaving 14 bases between the germline ends. The CDR3, as DNA: TGTGCCTGGAGTGACGCGGGGGGCGGAACTGAAGCTTTCTTT. Translation: CAWSDAGGGTEAFF.

The chain joins TRBV30 to TRBJ2-5; 8 bases agree with TRBD2. Germline trimming cut 8 bases from V and 5 bases from J; bases unmatched to any gene: 7. The CDR3 has 12 amino acids. The germline gives CDR1 GTSNPN, CDR2 SVGIG (reference sequence). The CDR3 region is CARAGEPETQYF. For the CDR3, the DNA is TGTGCCAGAGCGGGAGAGCCTGAGACCCAGTACTTC.

This chain uses TRBV18 with TRBJ2-1; 8 bases match TRBD2. Germline CDR1 KGHSH, CDR2 LQKENI. The CDR3 length is 15 residues. V gave up 4 bases and J gave up 10 bases; unmatched junction bases: 12. As DNA, the CDR3 is TGTGCCAGCTCACTCAGTGCGGGAGGATCCGGAGAGCAGTTCTTC. Translation gives CASSLSAGGSGEQFF. The full variable domain, completed using reference TRBV18 and TRBJ2-1, is NAGVMQNPRHLVRRRGQEARLRCSPMKGHSHVYWYRQLPEEGLKFMVYLQKENIIDESGMPKERFSAEFPKEGPSILRIQQVVRGDSAAYFCASSLSAGGSGEQFFGPGTRLTVL.

The chain joins TRBV7-2 to TRBJ1-1; 8 bases line up with TRBD1. The ends lost 4 bases at V and 3 bases at J; junction bases unmatched: 1. Per germline, CDR1 SGHTA and CDR2 FQGNSA. The CDR3 is 13 amino acids. The CDR3 reads CASSSQGDTEAFF. As DNA, the CDR3 is TGTGCCAGCAGCTCACAGGGGGACACTGAAGCTTTCTTT.

The rearrangement links TRBV2 to TRBJ2-1, with TRBD2 identical over 9 bases. The germline gives CDR1 SNHLY, CDR2 FYNNEI. V dropped 6 bases and J dropped 4; count of bases not matched to a gene: 4. The CDR3 is 14 residues long. The CDR3: CASRYGLAYNEQFF. Written as DNA, the CDR3 is TGTGCCAGCAGGTACGGACTAGCGTACAATGAGCAGTTCTTC.

This chain joins TRBV2 and TRBJ1-2, with 7 bases aligning to TRBD1. Germline CDR1 and CDR2: SNHLY and FYNNEI. V lost 6 bases, J lost 10 bases, and 8 bases stayed unmatched. The CDR3 covers 12 residues. The CDR3 DNA is TGTGCCAGCAGGGATGACAGGGAGAACTACACCTTC. Translation gives CASRDDRENYTF.

J is TRBJ2-7 and V is TRBV7-6; D ambiguous. This CDR3 is built from 13 residues. The V gene lost 4 bases and the J gene lost 1 base, with 8 bases spanning the gap. The germline CDR1 and CDR2 sequences are SGHVS and FNYEAQ. The CDR3 loop is CASSYSGSYEQYF. The CDR3 DNA follows: TGTGCCAGCAGCTACTCCGGGTCCTACGAGCAGTACTTC.

This clone has more than one count but fewer than ten. This chain connects TRBV7-2 to TRBJ2-7; 10 bases are a match to TRBD1. Germline CDR1 SGHTA, CDR2 FQGNSA. The V and J ends lost 7 bases and 3 bases, in that order; junction bases with no gene match: 6. This CDR3 region has 14 residues. CDR3 loop: CASTPRTGGYEQYF. In DNA, the CDR3 is TGTGCCAGCACCCCCAGGACAGGGGGCTACGAGCAGTACTTC.

This chain links TRBV30 with TRBJ2-2; 7 nucleotides align to TRBD2. Germline values: CDR1 GTSNPN, CDR2 SVGIG (reference sequence). The junction had 0 bases not matched to a gene; V was cut back by 5 bases and J by 3 bases. The CDR3 has 12 amino acids. CDR3 in DNA: TGTGCCTGGCGGGAGGACACCGGGGAGCTGTTTTTT. Protein sequence: CAWREDTGELFF.

The genes are TRBV5-4 and TRBJ2-1, with a weak D call TRBD2 (7 bases). The length of the CDR3 is 16 residues. V was pared by 0 bases and J by 0 bases, with 10 bases between. Germline CDR1 SGHNT, CDR2 YYREEE (reference sequence). The CDR3 nucleotides are TGTGCCAGCAGCTTGGCCGGGGGGCGCTCCTACAATGAGCAGTTCTTC. The encoded protein is CASSLAGGRSYNEQFF.